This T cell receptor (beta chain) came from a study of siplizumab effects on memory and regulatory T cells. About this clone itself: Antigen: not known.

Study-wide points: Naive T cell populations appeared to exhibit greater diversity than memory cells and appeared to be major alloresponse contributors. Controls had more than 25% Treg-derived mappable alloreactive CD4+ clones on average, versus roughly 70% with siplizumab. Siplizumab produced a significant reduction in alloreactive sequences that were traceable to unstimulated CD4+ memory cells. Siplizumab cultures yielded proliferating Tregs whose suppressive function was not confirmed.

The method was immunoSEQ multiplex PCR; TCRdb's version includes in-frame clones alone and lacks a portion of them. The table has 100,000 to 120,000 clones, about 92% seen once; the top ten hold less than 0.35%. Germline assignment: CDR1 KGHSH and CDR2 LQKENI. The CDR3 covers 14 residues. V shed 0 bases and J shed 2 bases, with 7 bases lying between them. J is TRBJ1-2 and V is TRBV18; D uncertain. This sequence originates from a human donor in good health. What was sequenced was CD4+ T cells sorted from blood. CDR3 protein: CASSPPSKNYGYTF. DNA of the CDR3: TGTGCCAGCTCACCACCCAGCAAAAACTATGGCTACACCTTC. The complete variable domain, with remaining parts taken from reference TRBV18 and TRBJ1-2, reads NAGVMQNPRHLVRRRGQEARLRCSPMKGHSHVYWYRQLPEEGLKFMVYLQKENIIDESGMPKERFSAEFPKEGPSILRIQQVVRGDSAAYFCASSPPSKNYGYTFGSGTRLTVV.